There are a few counts of the clone carrying this TCR beta chain. The antigen remains undetermined. This entry comes from a study of response to subunit inactivated influenza vaccine. Points from the study as a whole: Authors suggested each seasonal flu vaccination may recruit only limited numbers of new T cells.

J lost 4 bases, V lost 7 bases, and 3 bases had no gene match. This CDR3 region has 14 residues. TCRdb analysed the RT-PCR reads with MiXCR anew, one entry per CDR3 protein. Of under 850,000 distinct CDR3 sequences in the sample, approximately 17% were seen once. The TCR originated in a man aged 45 to 65 who received an inactivated influenza vaccine. The sequencing used PBMCs from blood, collected roughly 5 days after vaccination. The chain links TRBV12-3 or TRBV12-4 to TRBJ2-2; 10 bases fit TRBD2. The CDR3 protein is CASIRTSGTGELFF. CDR3 coding DNA: TGTGCCAGCATTAGGACTAGCGGCACCGGGGAGCTGTTTTTT.